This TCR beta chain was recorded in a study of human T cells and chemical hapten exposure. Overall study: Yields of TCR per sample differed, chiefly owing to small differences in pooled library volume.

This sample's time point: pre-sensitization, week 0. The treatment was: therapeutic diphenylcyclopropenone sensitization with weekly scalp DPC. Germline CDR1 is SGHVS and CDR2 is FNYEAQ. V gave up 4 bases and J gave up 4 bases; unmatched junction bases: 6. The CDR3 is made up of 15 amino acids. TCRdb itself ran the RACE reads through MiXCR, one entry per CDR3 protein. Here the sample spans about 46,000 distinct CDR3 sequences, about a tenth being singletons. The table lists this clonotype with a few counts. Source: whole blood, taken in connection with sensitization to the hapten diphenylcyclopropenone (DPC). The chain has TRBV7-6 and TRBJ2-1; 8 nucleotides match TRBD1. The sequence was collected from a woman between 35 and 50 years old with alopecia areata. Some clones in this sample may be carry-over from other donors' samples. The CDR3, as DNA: TGTGCCAGCAGCTCCGACAGGGGACCTTACAATGAGCAGTTCTTC. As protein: CASSSDRGPYNEQFF.